This entry features one TCR beta chain sequence. This clonotype was observed many times. Its antigen is currently not known. No much larger clonotype is one base removed from it; base qualities were not supplied. These data are taken from a study of regulatory T cells in long-lasting Graves disease (dated by TCRdb to the early 2020s). Background on the whole study: Newly diagnosed Graves' disease patients had taken antithyroid drugs for less than 3 months. Persistent Graves' disease patients were compared with newly diagnosed Graves' disease patients by peripheral blood TCR sequencing and RNA sequencing. A total of roughly 35 samples underwent TCR sequencing: some 13 from persistent and around 20 from newly diagnosed Graves' disease patients. The study was registered as a clinical trial and conducted in China. Results and caveats for the whole study, not just this receptor: TRBV28, TRBJ1-2 and TRBJ2-5 were preferentially used in persistent disease, while TRBV20-1 and TRBJ2-1 were favored in newly diagnosed disease. Compared with newly diagnosed patients, patients with persistent Graves' disease had lower TCR Shannon entropy and fewer highly expanded clones, which suggests clonal expansion. Patients with persistent disease shared more public clonotypes (approximately 2,500) than newly diagnosed patients did (approximately 970). Only peripheral blood was studied, because thyroid tissue, the primary lesion, was inaccessible. As a limitation, the authors acknowledged that the small sample size may reduce accuracy. Sequencing and analysis were limited to the TCR beta chain.

The library was produced with multiplex PCR. Sequencing relied on an Illumina HiSeq 4000. TCR beta libraries were built with iRepertoire HTBI primers and Arm-PCR amplification of CDR3 regions. Before sequencing, the PCR products underwent gel purification. In the source study's methods: Gene usage analysis of CDR3 amino acid clonotypes used the approximately 62 TRBV and more than 13 TRBJ segments found across samples. Filtered high-quality paired reads were merged into contigs using COPE and FqMerger. BLAST was used to align contigs to IMGT TRBV, TRBD and TRBJ reference genes, with CDR3 defined following IMGT. Any clonotype with a frequency above 0.1% was classified as a highly expanded clone. Shannon entropy was used to measure repertoire diversity, and the Gini coefficient was used to measure V-J evenness. A clonotype found in more than one individual was treated as public. The public reads were reprocessed in TCRdb via fastp at Q25 and MiXCR, keeping in-frame beta chains. Rows with one shared CDR3 protein collapse into an entry with the most common genes and DNA. The V and J calls, along with clone size, are taken from TCRdb and not from the paper's own processing. The sample has hundreds of thousands of distinct CDR3 sequences on record, 15% to 20% of them singletons. More than 30% of the sample comes from the top ten.

The time point label corresponds to: newly diagnosed GD, antithyroid drugs for less than 3 months. RNA was extracted from PBMCs in TRIzol for both TCR sequencing and RNA sequencing. The diagnosis of Graves' disease was made according to American Thyroid Association guidelines. Patients were recruited from an endocrinology department in Xi'an, China. From each patient, approximately 9.9 milliliters of peripheral blood was collected into an EDTA anticoagulant tube. PBMCs were isolated by Ficoll Paque Plus density gradient separation without further T cell sorting. An Agilent 2100 Bioanalyzer and agarose gel were used to assess RNA quality, and a NanoDrop 2000 was used to measure RNA concentration. Trimming accounts for 7 bases at V and 5 bases at J, while the number of junction bases matched to no gene is 20. The CDR3 starts with the cysteine, ends with the phenylalanine, and has 18 residues. The retained sequence is limited to the CDR3, 54 bases, with the frame set at the first base.

The sequence was obtained from a female donor with Graves disease. The source was peripheral blood mononuclear cells (PBMCs), collected at new diagnosis, from a patient treated with antithyroid drugs. The sequence is built from TRBV12-3 or TRBV12-4 and TRBJ2-5; 9 nucleotides in the junction match TRBD2. The sequenced DNA: TGTGCCAGCAACATTTCGACTAGCGGTCGATCTCCCGGTGAGACCCAGTACTTC. Its amino acids are CASNISTSGRSPGETQYF.